This TCR beta chain was observed in a study of T cell repertoires in cytomegalovirus infection. Study information: Based on public TCR beta signatures, there were indications of CMV infection and of a matching HLA type.

V lost 1 base to trimming and J lost 4 bases, with 10 bases between them. CDR3 size: 14 residues. In germline, CDR1 is LNHDA, CDR2 SQIVND (reference sequence). Study-level points and caveats: Cumulated frequencies of public TCR beta families served to identify carriers of CMV plus the relevant HLA. HLA-C-restricted TCR beta clonotypes specific for CMV led the ex vivo response.

For this clonotype: Antigen specificity is unknown.

TCRdb fed the reads into MiXCR, producing one record per CDR3 protein. The sample has around 250,000 distinct CDR3 sequences, 15% to 20% seen once. The rearrangement joins TRBV19 to TRBJ1-1; TRBD1 might be the D (6 bases). The clonotype comes from a human donor in good health (CMV status not recorded). Some clones in this sample may be carry-over from other donors' samples. Sequencing was done on a sample of CD8+ T cells from PBMCs. The CDR3 here is CASSIAGGTTEAFF. The CDR3, as DNA: TGTGCCAGTAGTATAGCCGGGGGCACCACTGAAGCTTTCTTT.